This T cell receptor beta chain was profiled in a study of OX40 agonist ivuxolimab in advanced cancers. Study-level background: Ivuxolimab was a fully human IgG2 agonistic monoclonal antibody targeting the costimulatory receptor OX40 (CD134). Peripheral TCRbeta sequencing aimed to test whether ivuxolimab altered TCR sequence diversity and caused clonal T-cell expansion. Intravenous ivuxolimab was administered to patients every 2 weeks at six dose levels: 0.01, 0.1, 0.3, 1.5, 3 and 10 mg/kg. Among the approximately 50 dose-escalation patients, 19 had hepatocellular carcinoma, approximately 15 melanoma, 9 renal cell carcinoma and 9 head and neck cancer. A male proportion of almost 85% and a mean age of approximately 55 years, ranging from 23 to 79, were recorded for the dose-escalation cohort. Three dose-escalation patients achieved partial responses, one with hepatocellular carcinoma and two with cutaneous melanoma. The monotherapy dose-escalation portion (N of about 47 patients) of the phase I ivuxolimab trial is reported in the paper. Patients were allowed to have had prior anti-PD-1, anti-PD-L1 or anti-CTLA-4 therapy, and approximately 40% of the dose-escalation patients had been treated with checkpoint inhibitors.

Overall study outcomes, separate from this receptor: Partial responders in the 0.1-3.0 mg/kg groups had among the lowest normalized peripheral clonal expansion, especially among CD8+ T cells. Low levels of normalized T-cell clonal expansion were also seen in some nonresponding patients. Antigen specificity was not determined for the clonally expanded peripheral T cells. After ivuxolimab, CD8+ T cells had more expanded clones than CD4+ T cells on average. Clonal expansion of both CD4+ and CD8+ blood T cells was observed from baseline to week 6 at doses 0.1 to 3.0 mg/kg.

The trial excluded patients who had a history of autoimmune disease or were on systemic immunosuppression. Peripheral blood for TCR sequencing was collected from all dose cohorts at baseline, on cycle 4 day 1, and on cycle 7 day 1. Samples came from an open-label, multicenter, first-in-human phase I dose-escalation trial of ivuxolimab. Adults with locally advanced or metastatic head and neck squamous cell, hepatocellular, melanoma or renal cell carcinoma were enrolled in the trial. Before TCR sequencing, CD4+ and CD8+ T cells were separately sorted from peripheral blood. The CDR3 covers 15 residues, taking in both the cysteine and the phenylalanine. The only DNA kept is the CDR3, 45 bases in frame from the first base. V is pruned by 5 bases and J by 0 bases, leaving 5 bases of the junction without a gene match. In the germline V gene, CDR1 corresponds to MDHEN and CDR2 to SYDVKM. With respect to this clone: The antigen this receptor binds is unknown. No base quality information exists; no much larger clone differs at one position.

Genomic DNA was extracted from sorted cells for sequencing of the TCRbeta CDR3 region. The immunoSEQ Assay was used for sequencing of TCRbeta CDR3 regions. The table comes from immuneACCESS by way of TCRdb, which keeps in-frame sequences with V and J called. Part of the clones is missing from these tables; in studies checked, under half for an unresolved V gene and the rest for unknown reasons. The sample profile shows around 80,000 clones; approximately 80% of them were found once. Together, the top ten hold 2.5% to 3% of the sample. The sequenced sample was CD4+ or CD8+ T cells sorted from blood, obtained in a trial of the OX40 agonist ivuxolimab. This receptor was identified in an adult with an advanced solid tumor such as melanoma, head and neck, liver or kidney cancer. The chain uses TRBV28 and TRBJ2-7, with 9 bases matching TRBD1. The sequenced DNA: TGTGCCAGCAGTCGTCCGGGACAGGGCTCCTACGAGCAGTACTTC. This translates into CASSRPGQGSYEQYF.